Listed below are T cell receptor beta chains from one sample, sequenced in a study of cytomegalovirus exposure and HLA in healthy donors. The method was immunoSEQ multiplex PCR; TCRdb's version includes in-frame clones alone and lacks a portion of them. The sample carries under 110,000 clones, 60% to 80% recorded once. Specimen: PBMCs. The receptor source for this set is a middle-aged man in good health and CMV-seronegative. CDR3s leave out the opening cysteine and the closing phenylalanine or tryptophan.

v_call	j_call	cdr3_aa
TRBV6-6	TRBJ2-6	ASSYTESSGANVLT
TRBV7-2	TRBJ1-1	ASSLDRGSGANTEAF
TRBV2	TRBJ2-3	ASRGLAGLRDTQY
TRBV29-1	TRBJ2-7	SVMTGVEQY
TRBV7-2	TRBJ2-3	ASRKTSGNTDTQY
TRBV7-9	TRBJ2-5	ASSLARLETQY
TRBV7-9	TRBJ2-5	ASSLGGAQETQY
TRBV11-2	TRBJ2-2	ASSLTSGETGELF
TRBV5-6	TRBJ2-1	ASSFGQRQF
TRBV14	TRBJ2-7	ASSQARVPPYEQY